This TCR beta chain was obtained from a study of blood T cells in healthy people across ages. Trimming pared 1 base from V and 4 bases from J, leaving 17 bases between. CDR1 LGHNA and CDR2 YSLEER come from the germline V gene. CDR3 length equals 16 residues. This clonotype was picked up a small number of times. Possible read error: a much larger clone is one base away. Sample-barcoded 5' priming and a J-beta primer mix drove a second PCR of roughly 6 to 12 cycles. TCRdb reanalysed the 5' RACE reads using MiXCR and keeps one entry per CDR3 protein. The sample shows more than 800,000 distinct CDR3 sequences, more than 25% of them seen only once.

What was sequenced was blood. The chain recombines TRBV4-3 with TRBJ2-7; D perhaps matches TRBD2 (6 bases). This clonotype was obtained from a woman over 75 in good health. The CDR3 loop is CASSQVSGTFGYEQYF. For the CDR3, the DNA is TGCGCCAGCAGCCAAGTATCCGGGACTTTCGGTTACGAGCAGTACTTC.